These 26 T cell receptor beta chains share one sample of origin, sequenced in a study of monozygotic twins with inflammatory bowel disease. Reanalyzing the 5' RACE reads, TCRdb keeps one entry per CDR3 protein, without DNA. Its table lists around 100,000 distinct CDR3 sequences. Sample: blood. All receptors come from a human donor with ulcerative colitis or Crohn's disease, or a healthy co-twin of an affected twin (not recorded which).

The CDR3 spells CSVASTIRAEQYF. The chain recombines TRBV29-1 with TRBJ2-7; the TCRdb D gene call, TRBD1, has no DNA to confirm it. The CDR3 contains 13 residues. Germline CDR1 reads SQVTM; CDR2 reads ANQGSEA.

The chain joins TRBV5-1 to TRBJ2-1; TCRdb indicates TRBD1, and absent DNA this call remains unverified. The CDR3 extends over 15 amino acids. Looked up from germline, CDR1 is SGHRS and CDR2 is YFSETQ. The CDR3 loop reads CASSLGQGVRNEQFF.

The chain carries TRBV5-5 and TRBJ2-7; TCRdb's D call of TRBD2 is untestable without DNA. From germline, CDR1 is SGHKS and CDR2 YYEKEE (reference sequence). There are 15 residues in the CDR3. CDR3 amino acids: CASRFRTSGNYEQYF.

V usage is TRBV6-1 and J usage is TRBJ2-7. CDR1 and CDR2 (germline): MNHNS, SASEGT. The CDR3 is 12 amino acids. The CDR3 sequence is CASRETSYEQYF.

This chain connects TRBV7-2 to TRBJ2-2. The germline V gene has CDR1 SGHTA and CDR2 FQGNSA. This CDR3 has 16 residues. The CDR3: CASSFYRIVPTGELFF.

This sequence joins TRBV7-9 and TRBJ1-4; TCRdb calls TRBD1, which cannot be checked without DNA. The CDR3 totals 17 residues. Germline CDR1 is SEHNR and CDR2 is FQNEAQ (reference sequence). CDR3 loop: CASSFSPWGAYSEKLFF.

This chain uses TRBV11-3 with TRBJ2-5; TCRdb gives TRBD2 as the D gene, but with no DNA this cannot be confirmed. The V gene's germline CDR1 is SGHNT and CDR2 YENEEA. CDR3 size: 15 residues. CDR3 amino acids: CASSSTLAGTGTQYF. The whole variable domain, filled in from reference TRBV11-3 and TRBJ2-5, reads EAGVVQSPRYKIIEKKQPVAFWCNPISGHNTLYWYLQNLGQGPELLIRYENEEAVDDSQLPKDRFSAERLKGVDSTLKIQPAELGDSAVYLCASSSTLAGTGTQYFGPGTRLLVL.

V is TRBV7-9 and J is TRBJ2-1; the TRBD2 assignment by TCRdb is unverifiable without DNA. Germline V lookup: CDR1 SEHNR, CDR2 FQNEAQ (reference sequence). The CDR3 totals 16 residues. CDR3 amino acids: CASSLRASGSYNEQFF.

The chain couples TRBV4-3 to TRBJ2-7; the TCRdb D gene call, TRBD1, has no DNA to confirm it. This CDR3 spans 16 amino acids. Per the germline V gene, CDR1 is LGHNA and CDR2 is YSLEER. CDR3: CASSQEYPGSSYEQYF.

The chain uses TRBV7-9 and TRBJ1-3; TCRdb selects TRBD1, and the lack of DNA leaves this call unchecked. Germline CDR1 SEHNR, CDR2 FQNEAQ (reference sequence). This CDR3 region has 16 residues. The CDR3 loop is CASSLGQPFSGNTIYF.

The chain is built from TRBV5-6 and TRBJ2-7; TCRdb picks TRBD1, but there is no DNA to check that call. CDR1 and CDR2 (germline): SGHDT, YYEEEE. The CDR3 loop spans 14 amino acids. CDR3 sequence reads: CASSAGTGFYEQYF.

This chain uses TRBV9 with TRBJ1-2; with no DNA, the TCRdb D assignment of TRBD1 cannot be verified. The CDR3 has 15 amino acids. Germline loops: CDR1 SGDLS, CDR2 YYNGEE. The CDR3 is CASSVAPNPANGYTF.

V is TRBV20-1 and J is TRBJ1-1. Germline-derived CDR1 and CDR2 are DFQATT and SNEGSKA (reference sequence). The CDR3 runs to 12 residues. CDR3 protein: CSAAGWRTEAFF.

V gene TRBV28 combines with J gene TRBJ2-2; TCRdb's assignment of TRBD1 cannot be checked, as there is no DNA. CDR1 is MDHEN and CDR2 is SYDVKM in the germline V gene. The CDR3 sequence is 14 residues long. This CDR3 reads CASRGDRWNGELFF.

CDR3 region: CASSFYAGTDYGYTF. The V and J genes are TRBV18 and TRBJ1-2; as DNA is missing, the TRBD1 call by TCRdb cannot be tested. The CDR3 runs 15 residues. Germline V gene data show CDR1 as KGHSH and CDR2 as LQKENI.

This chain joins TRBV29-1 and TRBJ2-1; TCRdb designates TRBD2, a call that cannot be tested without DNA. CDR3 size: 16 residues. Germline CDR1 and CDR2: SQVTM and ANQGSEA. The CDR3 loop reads CSVVPKLGLVHNEQFF.

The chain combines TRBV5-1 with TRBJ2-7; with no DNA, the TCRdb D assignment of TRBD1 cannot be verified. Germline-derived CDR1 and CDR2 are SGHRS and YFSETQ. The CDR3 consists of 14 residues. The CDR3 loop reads CASSFQGSGYEQYF.

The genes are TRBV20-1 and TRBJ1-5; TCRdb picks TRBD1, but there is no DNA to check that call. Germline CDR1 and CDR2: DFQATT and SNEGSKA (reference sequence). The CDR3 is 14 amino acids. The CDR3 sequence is CSATGTRSNQPQHF.

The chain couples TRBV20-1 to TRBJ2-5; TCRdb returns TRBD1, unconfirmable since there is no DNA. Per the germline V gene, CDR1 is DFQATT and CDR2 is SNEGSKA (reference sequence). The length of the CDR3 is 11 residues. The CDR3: CSARGGETQYF.

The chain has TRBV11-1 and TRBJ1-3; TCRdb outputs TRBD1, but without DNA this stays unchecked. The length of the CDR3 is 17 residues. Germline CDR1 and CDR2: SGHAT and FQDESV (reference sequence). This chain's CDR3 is CASSLRGPSQHGNTIYF. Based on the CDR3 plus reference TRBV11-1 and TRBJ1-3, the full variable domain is EAEVAQSPRYKITEKSQAVAFWCDPISGHATLYWYRQILGQGPELLVQFQDESVVDDSQLPKDRFSAERLKGVDSTLKIQPAELGDSAMYLCASSLRGPSQHGNTIYFGEGSWLTVV.

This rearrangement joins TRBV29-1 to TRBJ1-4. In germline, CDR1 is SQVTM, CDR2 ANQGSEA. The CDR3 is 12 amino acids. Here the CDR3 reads CSVEGPNEKLFF.

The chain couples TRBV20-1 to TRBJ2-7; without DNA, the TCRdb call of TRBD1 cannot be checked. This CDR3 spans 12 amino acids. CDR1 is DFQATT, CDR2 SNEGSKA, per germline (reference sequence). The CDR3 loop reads CSARKGGDEQYF.

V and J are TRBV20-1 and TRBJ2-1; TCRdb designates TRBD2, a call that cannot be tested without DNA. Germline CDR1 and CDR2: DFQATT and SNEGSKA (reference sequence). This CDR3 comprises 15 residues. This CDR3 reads CSFPGLAAPYNEQFF.

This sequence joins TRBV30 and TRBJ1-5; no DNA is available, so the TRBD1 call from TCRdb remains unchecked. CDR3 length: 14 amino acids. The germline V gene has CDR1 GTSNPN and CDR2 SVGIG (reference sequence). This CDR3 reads CAWSPSSISRPQHF.

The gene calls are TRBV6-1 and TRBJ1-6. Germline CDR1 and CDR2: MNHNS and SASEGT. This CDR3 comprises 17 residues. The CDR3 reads CASSIDFFSSYNSPLHF.

The CDR3 reads CSAPQHTEAFF. The V gene is TRBV20-1, the J gene TRBJ1-1. The CDR3 contains 11 residues. Germline V gene sequence: CDR1 DFQATT, CDR2 SNEGSKA (reference sequence).